This T cell receptor (beta chain) was profiled in a study of blood T cell repertoires in COVID-19. Some clones are missing from TCRdb's copy, which holds only in-frame ones; the method was immunoSEQ multiplex PCR. The sample carries roughly 380,000 clones, more than 75% recorded once. This CDR3 comprises 13 residues. Trimming removed 4 bases at V and 2 bases at J, with 6 bases between. CDR1 is LNHDA, CDR2 SQIVND, per germline (reference sequence). Donors were grouped by their self-reported clinical history. The origin of this receptor is a man between 25 and 39 years old who had recovered from COVID-19. The V call is TRBV19, the J call TRBJ1-5; D uncertain. Sequencing used PBMCs or T cells enriched from blood (not recorded which). CDR3 nucleotides: TGTGCCAGTAGTAAAGGAGGCAATCAGCCCCAGCATTTT. It codes for CASSKGGNQPQHF. Supplemented by reference TRBV19 and TRBJ1-5, the full variable domain reads DGGITQSPKYLFRKEGQNVTLSCEQNLNHDAMYWYRQDPGQGLRLIYYSQIVNDFQKGDIAEGYSVSREKKESFPLTVTSAQKNPTAFYLCASSKGGNQPQHFGDGTRLSIL.